This entry is about one T cell receptor beta chain. Its antigen is undetermined. The protocol attached unique molecular identifiers to individual cDNA molecules. A single record per CDR3 protein comes from TCRdb applying MiXCR to the 5' RACE reads. Here the sample spans some 97,000 distinct CDR3 sequences, approximately 10% being singletons. Looked up from germline, CDR1 is ENHRY and CDR2 is SYGVKD. The length of the CDR3 is 15 residues. V gave up 6 bases and J gave up 7 bases, with 16 bases separating them. This specimen comes from a study of early T cells in non-severe SARS-CoV-2 infection. For the study at large: The sequenced material was bulk RNA from unsorted whole blood, and its chains were unpaired.

Broader study findings: Clonotype matching in VDJdb favored anti-spike CD8 responses and did not capture private and CD4 specificities.

Here the sequenced sample was whole blood, taken at baseline. The clonotype was recovered from an adult who was a healthcare worker with PCR-confirmed SARS-CoV-2 infection or an uninfected control (not recorded which). The chain recombines TRBV10-3 with TRBJ1-6; D is possibly TRBD1 (5 bases). The CDR3 region has the DNA TGTGCCATCAGCCCTGCGGGACGGAGAAATTCACCCCTCCACTTT. Translated: CAISPAGRRNSPLHF.